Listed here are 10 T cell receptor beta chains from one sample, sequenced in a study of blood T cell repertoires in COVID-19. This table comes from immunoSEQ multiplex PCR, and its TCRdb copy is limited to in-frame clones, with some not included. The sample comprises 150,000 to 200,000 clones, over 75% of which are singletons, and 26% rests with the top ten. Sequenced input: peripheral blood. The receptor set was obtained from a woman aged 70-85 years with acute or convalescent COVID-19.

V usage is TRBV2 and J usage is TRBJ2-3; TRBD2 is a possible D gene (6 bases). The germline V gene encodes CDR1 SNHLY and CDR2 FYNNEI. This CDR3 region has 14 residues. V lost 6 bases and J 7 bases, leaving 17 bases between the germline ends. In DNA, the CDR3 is TGTGCCAGCAGGGCGGGGCCGGAAAACTATACGCAGTATTTT. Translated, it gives CASRAGPENYTQYF.

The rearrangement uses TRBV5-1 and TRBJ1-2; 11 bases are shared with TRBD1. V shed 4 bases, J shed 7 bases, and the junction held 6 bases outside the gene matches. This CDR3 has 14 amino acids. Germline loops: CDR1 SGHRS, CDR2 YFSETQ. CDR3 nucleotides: TGCGCCAGCAGCCGGGACAGGGGGTTGGGTGGCTACACCTTC. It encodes CASSRDRGLGGYTF.

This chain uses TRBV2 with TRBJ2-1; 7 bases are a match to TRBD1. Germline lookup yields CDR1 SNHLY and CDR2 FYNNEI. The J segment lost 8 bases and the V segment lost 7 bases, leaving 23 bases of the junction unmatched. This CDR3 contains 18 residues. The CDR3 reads CASMGKNERTGWSHEQFF. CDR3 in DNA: TGTGCCAGCATGGGTAAGAACGAAAGGACAGGTTGGTCCCATGAGCAGTTCTTC. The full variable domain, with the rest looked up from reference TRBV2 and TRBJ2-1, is EPEVTQTPSHQVTQMGQEVILRCVPISNHLYFYWYRQILGQKVEFLVSFYNNEISEKSEIFDDQFSVERPDGSNFTLKIRSTKLEDSAMYFCASMGKNERTGWSHEQFFGPGTRLTVL.

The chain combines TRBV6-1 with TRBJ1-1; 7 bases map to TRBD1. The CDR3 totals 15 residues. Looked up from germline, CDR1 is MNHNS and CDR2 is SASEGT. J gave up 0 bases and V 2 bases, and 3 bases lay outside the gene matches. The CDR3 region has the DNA TGTGCCAGCAGTGAACAGGGGGACGTGAACACTGAAGCTTTCTTT. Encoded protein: CASSEQGDVNTEAFF.

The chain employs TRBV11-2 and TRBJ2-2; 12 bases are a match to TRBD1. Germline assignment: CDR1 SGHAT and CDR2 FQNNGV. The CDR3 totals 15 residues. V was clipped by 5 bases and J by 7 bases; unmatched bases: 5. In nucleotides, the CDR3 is TGTGCCAGCAGCATAGGGACAGGGGGCATCGGGGAGCTGTTTTTT. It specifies CASSIGTGGIGELFF.

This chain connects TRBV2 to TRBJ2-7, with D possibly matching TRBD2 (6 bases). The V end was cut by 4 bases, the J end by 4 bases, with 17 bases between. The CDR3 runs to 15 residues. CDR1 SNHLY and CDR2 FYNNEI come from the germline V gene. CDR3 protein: CASSASGTGSYEQYF. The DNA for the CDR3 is TGTGCCAGCAGTGCGTCCGGGACTGGATCATACGAGCAGTACTTC.

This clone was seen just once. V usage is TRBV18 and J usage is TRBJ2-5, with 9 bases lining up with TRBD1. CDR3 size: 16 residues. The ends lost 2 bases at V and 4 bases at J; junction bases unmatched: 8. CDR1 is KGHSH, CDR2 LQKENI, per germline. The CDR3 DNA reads TGTGCCAGCTCACCATACATAACAGGGGGCATAGAGACCCAGTACTTC. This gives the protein CASSPYITGGIETQYF. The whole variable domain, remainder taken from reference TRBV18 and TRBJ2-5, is NAGVMQNPRHLVRRRGQEARLRCSPMKGHSHVYWYRQLPEEGLKFMVYLQKENIIDESGMPKERFSAEFPKEGPSILRIQQVVRGDSAAYFCASSPYITGGIETQYFGPGTRLLVL.

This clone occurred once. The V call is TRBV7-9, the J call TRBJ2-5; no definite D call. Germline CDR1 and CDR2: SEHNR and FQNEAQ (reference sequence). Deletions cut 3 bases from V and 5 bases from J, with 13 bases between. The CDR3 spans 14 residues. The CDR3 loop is CASSFGGSRETQYF. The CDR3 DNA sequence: TGTGCCAGCAGCTTCGGCGGCAGTAGGGAGACCCAGTACTTC.

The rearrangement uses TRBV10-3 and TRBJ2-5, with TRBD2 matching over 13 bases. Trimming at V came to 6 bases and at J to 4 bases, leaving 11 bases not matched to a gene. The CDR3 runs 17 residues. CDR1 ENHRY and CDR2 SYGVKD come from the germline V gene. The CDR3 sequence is CAISSGLAGTRGETQYF. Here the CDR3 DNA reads TGTGCCATCAGCTCGGGACTAGCGGGGACCCGGGGAGAGACCCAGTACTTC.

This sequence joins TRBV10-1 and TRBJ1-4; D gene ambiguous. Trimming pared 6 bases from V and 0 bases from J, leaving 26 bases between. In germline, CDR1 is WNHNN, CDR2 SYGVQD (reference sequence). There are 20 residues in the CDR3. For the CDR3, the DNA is TGCGCCAGCAGCCCCGAGGCGTATTATCGATTTTTCGCAACTAATGAAAAACTGTTTTTT. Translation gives CASSPEAYYRFFATNEKLFF.